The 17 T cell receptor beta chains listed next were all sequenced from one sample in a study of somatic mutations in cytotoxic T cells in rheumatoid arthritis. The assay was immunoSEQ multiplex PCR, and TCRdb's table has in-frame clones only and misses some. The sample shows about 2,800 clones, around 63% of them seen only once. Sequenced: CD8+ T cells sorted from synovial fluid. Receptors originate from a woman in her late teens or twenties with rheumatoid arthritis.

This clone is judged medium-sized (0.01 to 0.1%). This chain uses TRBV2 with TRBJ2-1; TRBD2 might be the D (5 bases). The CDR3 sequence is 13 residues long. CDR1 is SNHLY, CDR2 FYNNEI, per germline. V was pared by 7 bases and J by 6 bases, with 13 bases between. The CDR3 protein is CASNSGSPNEQFF. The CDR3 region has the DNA TGTGCCAGCAATTCGGGGTCCCCCAATGAGCAGTTCTTC.

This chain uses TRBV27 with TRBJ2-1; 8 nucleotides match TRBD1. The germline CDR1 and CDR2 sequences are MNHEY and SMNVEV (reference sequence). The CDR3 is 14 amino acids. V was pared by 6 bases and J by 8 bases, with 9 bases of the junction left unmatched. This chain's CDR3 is CASREAGGMDEQFF. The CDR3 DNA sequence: TGTGCCAGCAGAGAGGCAGGGGGCATGGATGAGCAGTTCTTC.

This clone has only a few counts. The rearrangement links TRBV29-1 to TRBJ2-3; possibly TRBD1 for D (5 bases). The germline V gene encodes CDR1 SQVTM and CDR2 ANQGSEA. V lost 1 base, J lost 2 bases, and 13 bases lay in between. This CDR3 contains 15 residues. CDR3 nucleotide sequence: TGCAGCGTTGAAGGGGGCGCAGGTTTCACAGATACGCAGTATTTT. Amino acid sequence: CSVEGGAGFTDTQYF.

CDR3 protein: CASSSQGLGSYEQYF. For the CDR3, the DNA is TGTGCCAGCAGTTCCCAGGGTTTGGGCTCCTACGAGCAGTACTTC. This chain links TRBV27 with TRBJ2-7, with a tentative D call TRBD1 (5 bases). Germline V gene lookup returns CDR1 MNHEY and CDR2 SMNVEV (reference sequence). CDR3 size: 15 residues. Trimming took 4 bases from V and 0 from J, leaving 13 bases between them.

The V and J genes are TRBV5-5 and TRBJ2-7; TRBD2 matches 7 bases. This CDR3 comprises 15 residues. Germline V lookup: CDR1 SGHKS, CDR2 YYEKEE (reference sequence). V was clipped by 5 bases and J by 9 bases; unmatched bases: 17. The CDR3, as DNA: TGTGCCAGCAGACCCCGTCGGGACCTGGGAGGGGTGCAGTACTTC. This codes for CASRPRRDLGGVQYF.

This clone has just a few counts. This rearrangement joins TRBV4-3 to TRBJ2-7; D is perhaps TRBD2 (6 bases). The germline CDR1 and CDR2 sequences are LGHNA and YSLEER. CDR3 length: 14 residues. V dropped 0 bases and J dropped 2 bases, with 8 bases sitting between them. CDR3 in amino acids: CASSQDGTPYEQYF. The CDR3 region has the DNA TGCGCCAGCAGCCAAGACGGGACTCCCTACGAGCAGTACTTC.

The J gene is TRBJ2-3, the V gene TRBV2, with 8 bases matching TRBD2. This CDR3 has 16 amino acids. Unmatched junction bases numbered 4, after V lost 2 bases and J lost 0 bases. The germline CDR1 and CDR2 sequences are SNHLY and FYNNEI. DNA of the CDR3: TGTGCCAGCAGTGAACAGCGGGGGAGTAGCACAGATACGCAGTATTTT. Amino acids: CASSEQRGSSTDTQYF.

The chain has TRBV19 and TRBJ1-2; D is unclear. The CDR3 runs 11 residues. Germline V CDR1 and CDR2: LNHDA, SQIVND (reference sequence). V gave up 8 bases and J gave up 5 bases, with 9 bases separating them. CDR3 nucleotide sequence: TGTGCCAGTCTGGCGGAATATGGCTACACCTTC. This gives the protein CASLAEYGYTF.

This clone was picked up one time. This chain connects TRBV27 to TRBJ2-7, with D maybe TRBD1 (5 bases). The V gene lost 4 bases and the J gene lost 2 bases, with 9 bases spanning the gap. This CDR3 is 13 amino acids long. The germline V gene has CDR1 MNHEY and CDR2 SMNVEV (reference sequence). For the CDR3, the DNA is TGTGCCAGCAGTTGGGCAGGGACCTACGAGCAGTACTTC. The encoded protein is CASSWAGTYEQYF.

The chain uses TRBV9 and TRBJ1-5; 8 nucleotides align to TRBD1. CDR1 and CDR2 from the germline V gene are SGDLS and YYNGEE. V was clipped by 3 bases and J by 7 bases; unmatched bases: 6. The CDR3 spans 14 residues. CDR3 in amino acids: CASSARGRGQPQHF. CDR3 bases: TGTGCCAGCAGCGCCAGGGGGCGCGGACAGCCCCAGCATTTT. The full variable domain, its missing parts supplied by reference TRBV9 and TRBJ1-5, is DSGVTQTPKHLITATGQRVTLRCSPRSGDLSVYWYQQSLDQGLQFLIQYYNGEERAKGNILERFSAQQFPDLHSELNLSSLELGDSALYFCASSARGRGQPQHFGDGTRLSIL.

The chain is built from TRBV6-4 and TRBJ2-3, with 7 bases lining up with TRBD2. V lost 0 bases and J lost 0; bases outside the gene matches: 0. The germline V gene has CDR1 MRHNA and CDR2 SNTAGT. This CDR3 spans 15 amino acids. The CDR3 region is CASSDSRGSTDTQYF. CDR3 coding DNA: TGTGCCAGCAGTGACTCGCGGGGGAGCACAGATACGCAGTATTTT.

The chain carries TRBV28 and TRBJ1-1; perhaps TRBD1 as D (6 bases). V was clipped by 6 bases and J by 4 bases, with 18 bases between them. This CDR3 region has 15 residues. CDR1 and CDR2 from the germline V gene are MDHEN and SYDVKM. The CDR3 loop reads CASRLYRELSTEAFF. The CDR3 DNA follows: TGTGCCAGCAGGTTGTACAGGGAGTTGAGCACTGAAGCTTTCTTT.

The CDR3 DNA reads as TGTGCCAGCAGCGTAGGATTGACTAGCGGGCATGAGCAGTTCTTC. Its translation: CASSVGLTSGHEQFF. The V call is TRBV9, the J call TRBJ2-1; TRBD2 matches at 10 bases. Germline lookup yields CDR1 SGDLS and CDR2 YYNGEE. V lost 0 bases and J lost 8; bases outside the gene matches: 5. The CDR3 is 15 amino acids. Full variable domain (outside the CDR3, taken from reference TRBV9 and TRBJ2-1): DSGVTQTPKHLITATGQRVTLRCSPRSGDLSVYWYQQSLDQGLQFLIQYYNGEERAKGNILERFSAQQFPDLHSELNLSSLELGDSALYFCASSVGLTSGHEQFFGPGTRLTVL.

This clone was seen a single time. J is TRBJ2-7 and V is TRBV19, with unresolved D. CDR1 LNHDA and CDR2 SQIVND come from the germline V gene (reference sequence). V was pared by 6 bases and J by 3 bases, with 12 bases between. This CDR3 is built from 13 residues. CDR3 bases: TGTGCCAGTAGCCCGGCGGTACACTACGAGCAGTACTTC. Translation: CASSPAVHYEQYF. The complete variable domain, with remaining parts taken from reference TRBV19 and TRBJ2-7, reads DGGITQSPKYLFRKEGQNVTLSCEQNLNHDAMYWYRQDPGQGLRLIYYSQIVNDFQKGDIAEGYSVSREKKESFPLTVTSAQKNPTAFYLCASSPAVHYEQYFGPGTRLTVT.

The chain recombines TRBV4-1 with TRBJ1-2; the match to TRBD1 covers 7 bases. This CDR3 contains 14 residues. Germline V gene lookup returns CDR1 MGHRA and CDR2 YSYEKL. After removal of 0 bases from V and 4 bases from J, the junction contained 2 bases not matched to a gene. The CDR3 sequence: CASSQDGTAYGYTF. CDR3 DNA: TGCGCCAGCAGCCAAGACGGGACAGCCTATGGCTACACCTTC.

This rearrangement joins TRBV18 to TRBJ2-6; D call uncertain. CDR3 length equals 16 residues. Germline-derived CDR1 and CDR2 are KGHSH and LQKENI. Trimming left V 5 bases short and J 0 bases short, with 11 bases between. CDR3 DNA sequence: TGTGCCAGCTCATCCTTCAGCGCCTCTGGGGCCAACGTCCTGACTTTC. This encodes CASSSFSASGANVLTF.

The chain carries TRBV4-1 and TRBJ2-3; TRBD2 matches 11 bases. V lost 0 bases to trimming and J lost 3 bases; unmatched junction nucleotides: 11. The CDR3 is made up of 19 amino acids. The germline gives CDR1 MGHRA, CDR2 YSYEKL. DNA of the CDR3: TGCGCCAGCAGCCAAGACCCCTTACTAGCGGGGGCCCTTACAGATACGCAGTATTTT. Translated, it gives CASSQDPLLAGALTDTQYF.